The rows below give T cell receptor beta chains drawn from one sample of a study of T cell responses to AZD1222 COVID-19 vaccine. Clones were sequenced by immunoSEQ multiplex PCR, and TCRdb holds only the in-frame ones, with some missing. The sample contains about 140,000 clones, roughly 85% of which appear only once. The sample consisted of peripheral blood, taken 28 days after the second dose of the MenACWY control vaccine. These TCRs come from an adult who received the MenACWY meningococcal vaccine as a control. CDR3s include the opening cysteine and the closing phenylalanine or tryptophan. The D gene is left open where the match is weak. Clone size, where shown, is once, few, many, or a class for clones that have expanded.

CDR3: CASSYSTGQPQHF; DNA: TGTGCCAGCAGTTACTCGACAGGCCAGCCCCAGCATTTT; D: NA; V: TRBV6-2/TRBV6-3; size: NA; J: TRBJ1-5
CDR3: CASSRGYGYTF; DNA: TGTGCCAGCAGTCGGGGCTATGGCTACACCTTC; D: NA; V: TRBV25-1; size: NA; J: TRBJ1-2
CDR3: CASSRQGWDTQYF; DNA: TGTGCCAGCAGTCGGCAGGGCTGGGATACGCAGTATTTT; D: NA; V: TRBV6-5; size: NA; J: TRBJ2-3
CDR3: CASSLNPSVDEQFF; DNA: TGCGCCAGCAGCCTTAACCCTAGCGTTGATGAGCAGTTCTTC; D: NA; V: TRBV4-3; size: NA; J: TRBJ2-1
CDR3: CASGQGTYNEQFF; DNA: TGTGCCAGCGGTCAGGGAACCTACAATGAGCAGTTCTTC; D: NA; V: TRBV2; size: NA; J: TRBJ2-1
CDR3: CASSPTGNQETQYF; DNA: TGTGCCAGCAGCCCCACAGGGAACCAAGAGACCCAGTACTTC; D: NA; V: TRBV11-3; size: NA; J: TRBJ2-5
CDR3: CASSPAPTGISYNEQFF; DNA: TGTGCCAGCAGCCCCGCCCCGACAGGGATCTCCTACAATGAGCAGTTCTTC; D: TRBD1; V: TRBV5-5; size: NA; J: TRBJ2-1
CDR3: CASKRGEGTEAFF; DNA: TGCGCCAGCAAGCGGGGAGAAGGCACTGAAGCTTTCTTT; D: NA; V: TRBV5-1; size: NA; J: TRBJ1-1
CDR3: CARGQNQPQHF; DNA: TGTGCCCGCGGGCAAAATCAGCCCCAGCATTTT; D: NA; V: TRBV6-5; size: NA; J: TRBJ1-5
CDR3: CASSQAFGQGVYEQYF; DNA: TGCGCCAGCAGCCAAGCGTTTGGACAGGGGGTATACGAGCAGTACTTC; D: TRBD1; V: TRBV4-1; size: NA; J: TRBJ2-7
CDR3: CASSYSSIAEHRGQEEQFF; DNA: TGTGCCAGCAGTTATTCGTCAATCGCGGAACACAGGGGGCAGGAAGAGCAGTTCTTC; D: TRBD1; V: TRBV6-9; size: NA; J: TRBJ2-1
CDR3: CASSLDGQGAGNIQYF; DNA: TGTGCCAGCAGCTTGGACGGACAGGGGGCGGGAAACATTCAGTACTTC; D: TRBD1; V: TRBV5-6; size: NA; J: TRBJ2-4
CDR3: CASIRQGYNEQFF; DNA: TGTGCCAGCATCCGACAGGGGTACAATGAGCAGTTCTTC; D: TRBD1; V: TRBV12-3/TRBV12-4; size: NA; J: TRBJ2-1
CDR3: CASSLGREAEQFF; DNA: TGTGCCAGCAGCTTAGGCAGGGAGGCAGAGCAGTTCTTC; D: NA; V: TRBV7-8; size: NA; J: TRBJ2-1
CDR3: CASSPSERDRAFF; DNA: TGTGCCAGCAGCCCCTCAGAAAGGGATAGAGCTTTCTTT; D: NA; V: TRBV3-1/TRBV3-2; size: NA; J: TRBJ1-1
CDR3: CASTAGSTDTQYF; DNA: TGTGCCAGCACGGCAGGGAGCACAGATACGCAGTATTTT; D: NA; V: TRBV6-6; size: few; J: TRBJ2-3
CDR3: CASSQDRLAGNTGELFF; DNA: TGTGCCAGCAGCCAAGATCGTCTAGCGGGAAACACCGGGGAGCTGTTTTTT; D: TRBD2; V: TRBV4-2; size: NA; J: TRBJ2-2
CDR3: CATGGAGAQYF; DNA: TGTGCCACTGGGGGGGCGGGGGCTCAGTACTTC; D: NA; V: TRBV24-1; size: once; J: TRBJ2-4
CDR3: CASRAGVYGYTF; DNA: TGTGCCAGTAGGGCGGGTGTCTATGGCTACACCTTC; D: NA; V: TRBV19; size: NA; J: TRBJ1-2
CDR3: CASSQVWRDTEAFF; DNA: TGTGCCAGCAGCCAAGTTTGGCGCGACACTGAAGCTTTCTTT; D: NA; V: TRBV3-1/TRBV3-2; size: NA; J: TRBJ1-1
CDR3: CASTDPPRQNGYTF; DNA: TGTGCCAGCACAGATCCCCCCCGGCAGAATGGCTACACCTTC; D: NA; V: TRBV28; size: NA; J: TRBJ1-2
CDR3: CASRPAPYEQYF; DNA: TGTGCCAGCAGGCCGGCGCCATACGAGCAGTACTTC; D: NA; V: TRBV6-5; size: once; J: TRBJ2-7
CDR3: CASSPPDSNQPQHF; DNA: TGTGCCAGCAGTCCCCCGGATAGCAATCAGCCCCAGCATTTT; D: NA; V: TRBV6-5; size: NA; J: TRBJ1-5
CDR3: CASSPGLPLGYTF; DNA: TGTGCCAGCAGCCCGGGACTCCCTCTCGGCTACACCTTC; D: NA; V: TRBV11-2; size: NA; J: TRBJ1-2
CDR3: CASSLYSSGRGAGELFF; DNA: TGTGCCAGCAGCCTTTACTCTAGCGGGAGGGGAGCCGGGGAGCTGTTTTTT; D: TRBD2; V: TRBV3-1/TRBV3-2; size: few; J: TRBJ2-2
CDR3: CASSPRSPGSGANVLTF; DNA: TGTGCCAGCAGCCCCCGAAGTCCTGGCTCTGGGGCCAACGTCCTGACTTTC; D: NA; V: TRBV3-1/TRBV3-2; size: NA; J: TRBJ2-6
CDR3: CAWSVTGASTDTQYF; DNA: TGTGCCTGGAGTGTAACAGGTGCTAGCACAGATACGCAGTATTTT; D: NA; V: TRBV30; size: NA; J: TRBJ2-3
CDR3: CASINGGQSNQPQHF; DNA: TGTGCCAGCATTAACGGGGGACAGAGCAATCAGCCCCAGCATTTT; D: TRBD1; V: TRBV28; size: once; J: TRBJ1-5
CDR3: CASSPGGVESSYEQYF; DNA: TGCGCCAGCAGCCCCGGTGGGGTGGAGAGCTCCTACGAGCAGTACTTC; D: NA; V: TRBV5-1; size: NA; J: TRBJ2-7
CDR3: CASSLRPSGSGTSFSGANVLTF; DNA: TGTGCCAGCAGTCTGCGACCATCGGGGAGCGGGACTAGTTTCTCTGGGGCCAACGTCCTGACTTTC; D: TRBD2; V: TRBV27; size: NA; J: TRBJ2-6
CDR3: CASSQVQAPLEETQYF; DNA: TGCGCCAGCAGCCAAGTACAGGCCCCCCTCGAGGAGACCCAGTACTTC; D: NA; V: TRBV4-1; size: NA; J: TRBJ2-5
CDR3: CASRRDFSGANVLTF; DNA: TGTGCCAGTAGGAGGGACTTCTCTGGGGCCAACGTCCTGACTTTC; D: NA; V: TRBV19; size: NA; J: TRBJ2-6
CDR3: CASRDWTANYGYTF; DNA: TGTGCCAGCAGAGATTGGACAGCTAACTATGGCTACACCTTC; D: NA; V: TRBV6-4; size: NA; J: TRBJ1-2
CDR3: CASSPLDTGELFF; DNA: TGTGCCAGCTCACCTCTAGACACCGGGGAGCTGTTTTTT; D: NA; V: TRBV18; size: NA; J: TRBJ2-2
CDR3: CASSPGGRYEQYF; DNA: TGTGCCAGCAGCCCCGGAGGGCGGTACGAGCAGTACTTC; D: NA; V: TRBV7-8; size: NA; J: TRBJ2-7
CDR3: CASSPSWGRRTDTQYF; DNA: TGTGCCAGCAGCCCATCTTGGGGGCGGCGTACAGATACGCAGTATTTT; D: NA; V: TRBV14; size: NA; J: TRBJ2-3
CDR3: CASSLGPIGPTGELFF; DNA: TGTGCCAGCAGCTTAGGTCCTATAGGTCCCACCGGGGAGCTGTTTTTT; D: NA; V: TRBV7-2; size: NA; J: TRBJ2-2
CDR3: CASSPGGQGGNYGYTF; DNA: TGTGCCAGCAGTCCGGGGGGACAGGGAGGAAACTATGGCTACACCTTC; D: TRBD1; V: TRBV28; size: NA; J: TRBJ1-2
CDR3: CASSLTPQAANSPLHF; DNA: TGTGCCAGCAGCTTAACTCCACAGGCGGCTAATTCACCCCTCCACTTT; D: NA; V: TRBV5-4; size: once; J: TRBJ1-6
CDR3: CATSRDWAEGNEQFF; DNA: TGTGCCACCAGCAGAGATTGGGCGGAGGGCAATGAGCAGTTCTTC; D: NA; V: TRBV15; size: few; J: TRBJ2-1
CDR3: CSVEEPTDTQYF; DNA: TGCAGCGTTGAAGAACCCACAGATACGCAGTATTTT; D: NA; V: TRBV29-1; size: NA; J: TRBJ2-3
CDR3: CASRGEWDTGTGELFF; DNA: TGTGCCAGCAGGGGGGAATGGGACACCGGCACCGGGGAGCTGTTTTTT; D: NA; V: TRBV25-1; size: NA; J: TRBJ2-2
CDR3: CASSAQGGNIQYF; DNA: TGCGCCAGCAGCGCACAGGGGGGGAACATTCAGTACTTC; D: NA; V: TRBV5-1; size: NA; J: TRBJ2-4
CDR3: CASSSRDPQEETQYF; DNA: TGTGCCAGCAGCTCCCGTGACCCGCAAGAGGAGACCCAGTACTTC; D: NA; V: TRBV5-6; size: NA; J: TRBJ2-5
CDR3: CASSRTGTSAYNEQFF; DNA: TGCGCCAGCAGCCGTACCGGGACTAGCGCATACAATGAGCAGTTCTTC; D: TRBD2; V: TRBV5-1; size: NA; J: TRBJ2-1
CDR3: CASNGNLNTEAFF; DNA: TGTGCCAGCAACGGGAATTTGAACACTGAAGCTTTCTTT; D: NA; V: TRBV6-5; size: NA; J: TRBJ1-1